The 14 T cell receptor beta chains below come from one sample, sequenced in a study of blood T cell repertoires in COVID-19. Method: immunoSEQ multiplex PCR; TCRdb's copy keeps in-frame clones and lacks some. The repertoire holds more than 150,000 clones, with 75% to 90% as singletons. Sample: peripheral blood. These TCRs come from a man in his forties with acute or convalescent COVID-19.

The chain employs TRBV3-1 (or the pseudogene TRBV3-2) and TRBJ2-7; perhaps TRBD2 as D (5 bases). Trimming took 0 bases from V and 6 from J, leaving 15 bases between them. Germline loops: CDR1 LGHDT, CDR2 YNNKEL (reference sequence). The CDR3 is made up of 15 amino acids. The CDR3 loop reads CASSQDLTRDGEQYF. CDR3 nucleotide sequence: TGTGCCAGCAGCCAAGATCTAACTAGAGACGGCGAGCAGTACTTC.

This clone was recorded a few times. The chain combines TRBV18 with TRBJ2-2; TRBD2 is a possible D gene (5 bases). The CDR3 is 13 amino acids. CDR1 is KGHSH and CDR2 is LQKENI in the germline V gene. The germline V and J ends were trimmed by 4 bases and 6 bases, with 9 bases remaining between them. The CDR3 nucleotides are TGTGCCAGCTCACGCCAGGAGGCCGGGGAGCTGTTTTTT. Its protein is CASSRQEAGELFF.

The V and J genes are TRBV5-1 and TRBJ1-4, with 9 bases aligning to TRBD1. Per germline, CDR1 SGHRS and CDR2 YFSETQ. The CDR3 runs 15 residues. Trimming removed 7 bases from V and 8 bases from J; junction bases left unmatched: 12. The CDR3 nucleotides are TGCGCCAGCGGGAAAACAGGGGGCGCGGGAGAAAAACTGTTTTTT. Translation gives CASGKTGGAGEKLFF.

This chain joins TRBV4-2 and TRBJ2-7, with D maybe TRBD1 (6 bases). Trimming removed 0 bases from V and 2 bases from J, with 11 bases in between. From germline, CDR1 is LGHNA and CDR2 YNFKEQ. The CDR3 is made up of 15 amino acids. The CDR3 sequence is CASSQEPRGAYEQYF. CDR3 nucleotide sequence: TGTGCCAGCAGCCAAGAGCCCAGGGGAGCCTACGAGCAGTACTTC.

The chain couples TRBV11-2 to TRBJ2-7; 8 bases agree with TRBD2. Trimming took 0 bases from V and 4 from J; bases not matched to a gene: 5. The CDR3 has 15 residues. Germline V gene sequence: CDR1 SGHAT, CDR2 FQNNGV. CDR3 sequence reads: CASSLDAGGYYEQYF. The DNA of the CDR3 is TGTGCCAGCAGCTTAGATGCGGGGGGTTATTACGAGCAGTACTTC. The full variable domain, its missing parts supplied by reference TRBV11-2 and TRBJ2-7, is EAGVAQSPRYKIIEKRQSVAFWCNPISGHATLYWYQQILGQGPKLLIQFQNNGVVDDSQLPKDRFSAERLKGVDSTLKIQPAKLEDSAVYLCASSLDAGGYYEQYFGPGTRLTVT.

This clone was seen just once. V gene TRBV19 combines with J gene TRBJ2-1; D gene unclear. The CDR3 runs to 14 residues. Germline V gene data show CDR1 as LNHDA and CDR2 as SQIVND (reference sequence). Trimming cost V 7 bases and J 0 bases, with 10 bases left between them. Here the CDR3 reads CASTETHSYNEQFF. For the CDR3, the DNA is TGTGCCAGTACCGAGACTCACTCCTACAATGAGCAGTTCTTC.

This chain joins TRBV6-2 or TRBV6-3 and TRBJ2-1; 7 bases are a match to TRBD2. V was pared by 6 bases and J by 4 bases, with 9 bases of the junction left unmatched. Germline CDR1 is MNHEY and CDR2 is SVGEGT. The CDR3 runs 15 residues. The CDR3 region has the DNA TGTGCCAGCAGCCCGGACGGGGGGTCGTACAATGAGCAGTTCTTC. Translated: CASSPDGGSYNEQFF.

The rearrangement uses TRBV5-8 and TRBJ1-5; 8 nucleotides align to TRBD1. This CDR3 is built from 15 residues. Germline CDR1 reads SGHTS; CDR2 reads YDEGEE. Trimming cost V 3 bases and J 5 bases; bases outside gene matches: 7. CDR3 region: CASSSSDRADQPQHF. The CDR3 coding sequence is TGTGCCAGCAGCTCCTCGGACAGGGCCGATCAGCCCCAGCATTTT.

There are a few counts of this clone. V is TRBV2 and J is TRBJ2-7, with D perhaps matching TRBD1 (6 bases). V was cut by 6 bases and J by 1 base, with 16 bases left in between. The CDR3 totals 15 residues. Germline values: CDR1 SNHLY, CDR2 FYNNEI. The CDR3 DNA reads as TGTGCCAGCAGAGACACAGGGACCAATTCCTACGAGCAGTACTTC. It yields the protein CASRDTGTNSYEQYF.

The chain links TRBV5-1 to TRBJ1-2, with 7 bases aligning to TRBD1. The CDR3 sequence is 15 residues long. CDR1 is SGHRS and CDR2 is YFSETQ in the germline V gene. V shed 4 bases, J shed 4 bases, and the junction held 10 bases outside the gene matches. CDR3 region: CASSPGTARIYGYTF. The CDR3 DNA sequence: TGCGCCAGCAGCCCAGGGACAGCCAGGATCTATGGCTACACCTTC.

This chain connects TRBV9 to TRBJ2-1; 7 nucleotides line up with TRBD2. The CDR3 covers 15 residues. Germline V gene data show CDR1 as SGDLS and CDR2 as YYNGEE. V dropped 4 bases and J dropped 2; count of bases not matched to a gene: 6. The CDR3 sequence: CASSPSGVTYNEQFF. The CDR3 region has the DNA TGTGCCAGCAGCCCCAGCGGGGTTACCTACAATGAGCAGTTCTTC.

The chain is built from TRBV15 and TRBJ1-2; D uncertain. Trimming shortened V by 0 bases and J by 8 bases, and 16 bases separated the two germline ends. This CDR3 has 15 amino acids. CDR1 LNHNV and CDR2 YYDKDF come from the germline V gene (reference sequence). The CDR3 DNA reads TGTGCCACCAGCAGAGAGGCGGCAACAATTGAGGGCTACACCTTC. It translates to CATSREAATIEGYTF.

V gene TRBV14 combines with J gene TRBJ2-2; 8 nucleotides match TRBD1. The CDR3 spans 16 residues. The ends lost 4 bases at V and 5 bases at J; junction bases unmatched: 9. Germline CDR1 reads SGHDN; CDR2 reads FVKESK. The CDR3 region has the DNA TGTGCCAGCAGCCCCCTAGAGGGACAGGATACCGGGGAGCTGTTTTTT. Residues: CASSPLEGQDTGELFF.

This clone occurred once. The chain is built from TRBV3-1 (or the pseudogene TRBV3-2) and TRBJ2-2; 9 nucleotides line up with TRBD1. The CDR3 is 16 amino acids. V lost 2 bases, J lost 7 bases, and 8 bases stayed unmatched. The V gene's germline CDR1 is LGHDT and CDR2 YNNKEL (reference sequence). Here the CDR3 DNA reads TGTGCCAGCAGCCAAAGACAGGGGGGCTGGGGCGGGGAGCTGTTTTTT. Translating it yields CASSQRQGGWGGELFF.